Below are 8 T cell receptor beta chains sequenced from a single sample in a study of human T cells and chemical hapten exposure. Documented time point: patch test 1, 2 weeks after DPC sensitization. The treatment: therapeutic diphenylcyclopropenone sensitization with weekly scalp DPC. Each CDR3 protein is one row after TCRdb ran MiXCR on the RACE reads. The repertoire holds about 99,000 distinct CDR3 sequences, with 9.5% to 15% as singletons. Sequences were derived from whole blood, sampled in connection with sensitization to the hapten diphenylcyclopropenone (DPC). These receptors all stem from a woman aged 40 to 50 with alopecia areata. Some clones in this sample may be carry-over from other donors' samples.

This clonotype appeared many times. The rearrangement joins TRBV28 to TRBJ2-7, with D uncertain. The germline V and J ends were trimmed by 6 bases and 2 bases, with 5 bases remaining between them. The CDR3 runs 11 residues. Germline V lookup: CDR1 MDHEN, CDR2 SYDVKM. CDR3 sequence (DNA): TGTGCCAGCAGCCGACCCTACGAGCAGTACTTC. Its protein product is CASSRPYEQYF.

With respect to this clonotype: This sequence may be a read error, since a much larger clone differs from it by one base. The chain couples TRBV5-5 to TRBJ1-5, with D hard to call. Germline assignment: CDR1 SGHKS and CDR2 YYEKEE (reference sequence). This CDR3 has 12 residues. The chain's CDR3 is CASGFGDQPQHF. The DNA of the CDR3 is TGTGCCAGCGGCTTCGGGGATCAGCCCCAGCATTTT.

This clonotype occurred a few times. The chain combines TRBV7-3 with TRBJ2-5; D gene unclear. V dropped 1 base and J dropped 3 bases, with 6 bases sitting between them. The CDR3 runs 13 residues. Per the germline V gene, CDR1 is SGHTA and CDR2 is FQGTGA. The CDR3 DNA reads TGTGCCAGCAGCTTAAGTAAAGAAGAGACCCAGTACTTC. It yields the protein CASSLSKEETQYF.

The table lists this clonotype with a few counts. This rearrangement joins TRBV28 to TRBJ2-7, with 9 bases matching TRBD1. CDR3 length: 12 residues. J lost 9 bases, V lost 5 bases, and 5 bases had no gene match. Germline assignment: CDR1 MDHEN and CDR2 SYDVKM. CDR3 sequence: CASSPGQGWQYF. The CDR3 bases are TGTGCCAGCAGTCCGGGACAGGGCTGGCAGTACTTC.

The chain has TRBV10-3 and TRBJ1-2; no firm D call. The V end lost 8 bases, the J end lost 0 bases, and 16 bases lay between the germline ends. This CDR3 spans 15 amino acids. Germline lookup yields CDR1 ENHRY and CDR2 SYGVKD. DNA for the CDR3: TGTGCCATCGGAGCCTCCCGGGTCTCTAACTATGGCTACACCTTC. This sequence encodes CAIGASRVSNYGYTF.

The V call is TRBV19, the J call TRBJ2-4, with D maybe TRBD1 (6 bases). Trimming stripped 2 bases from V and 10 bases from J, with 15 bases between. CDR3 length equals 14 residues. The germline V gene encodes CDR1 LNHDA and CDR2 SQIVND (reference sequence). The CDR3: CASSIPTGSGIQYF. The DNA of the CDR3 is TGTGCCAGTAGTATACCAACAGGGTCTGGGATTCAGTACTTC.

In this sample, this clonotype turned up a few times. The J gene is TRBJ2-7, the V gene TRBV7-9; 9 bases fit TRBD2. This CDR3 has 14 residues. CDR1 is SEHNR and CDR2 is FQNEAQ in the germline V gene (reference sequence). The trim removed 1 base at V and 8 bases at J, leaving 6 bases unmatched. CDR3 nucleotide sequence: TGTGCCAGCAGCTTAGATGGGACTAGCAGCCAGCAGTACTTC. Residues: CASSLDGTSSQQYF.

The V gene is TRBV13, the J gene TRBJ2-1, with 7 bases fitting TRBD1. The V gene end was trimmed by 4 bases and the J gene end by 9 bases; junction bases not matched to a gene: 6. Germline values: CDR1 PRHDT, CDR2 FYEKMQ (reference sequence). The CDR3 covers 13 residues. The CDR3 loop is CASSSNAGGEQFF. In nucleotides, the CDR3 is TGTGCCAGCAGCTCTAACGCAGGGGGTGAGCAGTTCTTC.